These T cell receptor beta chains were read from a single sample in a study of blood T cell repertoires in COVID-19. Measured with immunoSEQ multiplex PCR; TCRdb has only the in-frame clones, and not every one. Among tens of thousands of clones, roughly 88% were seen once, and the ten largest hold approximately 8.7%. Input material: peripheral blood. The origin of the receptors is a woman in her sixties or seventies with acute or convalescent COVID-19. The CDR3 runs from the conserved cysteine through the conserved F or W. A D gene is named only where the DNA matches it firmly. Clone size is stated in some rows and not others, as once, few, many or a class when expanded.

abundance	j_gene	d_gene	v_gene	len	CDR3nt	CDR3aa
once	TRBJ2-3	-	TRBV10-3	14	TGTGCCATCAGTGCAAGTACTAGCACAGATACGCAGTATTTT	CAISASTSTDTQYF
-	TRBJ2-3	TRBD1	TRBV2	16	TGTGCCAGCAACCCCGGGACAGGGTACAGCACAGATACGCAGTATTTT	CASNPGTGYSTDTQYF
few	TRBJ1-1	TRBD1	TRBV5-8	14	TGTGCCAGCAGCTGGACAGGGGGGAGCACTGAAGCTTTCTTT	CASSWTGGSTEAFF
-	TRBJ1-2	-	TRBV15	15	TGTGCCACCAGCAGAGGGGAGGGGGTCAACTATGGCTACACCTTC	CATSRGEGVNYGYTF
-	TRBJ2-7	TRBD2	TRBV5-1	15	TGCGCCAGCAGCTCTATTAGCGGGGGAACCTACGAGCAGTACTTC	CASSSISGGTYEQYF
-	TRBJ1-4	-	TRBV10-3	16	TGTGCCATCAGTGAGTCGAAGGCGGGAGCTAATGAAAAACTGTTTTTT	CAISESKAGANEKLFF
-	TRBJ1-5	-	TRBV30	14	TGTGCCTGGAGTGAGCCCAGGGGCCATCAGCCCCAGCATTTT	CAWSEPRGHQPQHF
-	TRBJ1-5	-	TRBV6-1	17	TGTGCCAGCAGTGAAGTGGTCTGGGGGCTTAGCAATCAGCCCCAGCATTTT	CASSEVVWGLSNQPQHF
-	TRBJ1-1	-	TRBV5-4	13	TGTGCCAGCAGCTTTCCAGGGCGGACTGAAGCTTTCTTT	CASSFPGRTEAFF
-	TRBJ2-7	-	TRBV4-1	13	TGCGCCAGCAGCCAAGCAGAATCCTACGAGCAGTACTTC	CASSQAESYEQYF
-	TRBJ2-4	-	TRBV28	14	TGTGCCAGCAGTGCCCCCGGGAGCAAAAACATTCAGTACTTC	CASSAPGSKNIQYF
-	TRBJ2-7	-	TRBV5-6	14	TGTGCCAGCAGTCCTACAGGTTTCTCCTACGAGCAGTACTTC	CASSPTGFSYEQYF
once	TRBJ1-1	TRBD1	TRBV27	15	TGTGCCAGCAGTTCTCCGGACAGGGGCAACACTGAAGCTTTCTTT	CASSSPDRGNTEAFF
-	TRBJ2-7	TRBD2	TRBV6-5	16	TGTGCCAGCAGTTACTCGGGACTAGCGGGAGGGTTCGAGCAGTACTTC	CASSYSGLAGGFEQYF
-	TRBJ1-2	-	TRBV27	14	TGTGCCAGCAGTGCGACAGGTATATTGCATGGCTACACCTTC	CASSATGILHGYTF
-	TRBJ2-1	-	TRBV5-1	17	TGCGCCAGCAGCTTGGGTACCTCCGGGTTCGGATACAATGAGCAGTTCTTC	CASSLGTSGFGYNEQFF
few	TRBJ2-7	-	TRBV24-1	16	TGTGCCACCAGTGATTCTAGCGCGGAGCGACAGGGCGAGCAGTACTTC	CATSDSSAERQGEQYF
-	TRBJ1-5	TRBD1	TRBV5-6	14	TGTGCCAGCAGCTCCGGGACAGTTAATCAGCCCCAGCATTTT	CASSSGTVNQPQHF
-	TRBJ1-1	-	TRBV6-6	14	TGTGCCAGCAGTTCCAGACAGGTGAACACTGAAGCTTTCTTT	CASSSRQVNTEAFF
once	TRBJ2-1	-	TRBV7-3	12	TGTGCCAGCAGCTCCCAGGGGAATGAGCAGTTCTTC	CASSSQGNEQFF
-	TRBJ1-3	TRBD1	TRBV7-3	15	TGTGCCAGCAGCATAGACAGGGGCCCTGGAAACACCATATATTTT	CASSIDRGPGNTIYF
-	TRBJ2-5	-	TRBV2	12	TGTGCCAGCAGTACAGGGAAAGAGACCCAGTACTTC	CASSTGKETQYF
-	TRBJ1-5	TRBD1	TRBV19	15	TGTGCCAGTAGTATGCCCTTCGCAGGGGGCCAGCCCCAGCATTTT	CASSMPFAGGQPQHF
-	TRBJ1-1	-	TRBV18	13	TGTGCCAGCTCACCTCCCATGAACACTGAAGCTTTCTTT	CASSPPMNTEAFF
once	TRBJ2-5	-	TRBV19	15	TGTGCCAGTAGGCCCACACAGGGAAATAGGGAGACCCAGTACTTC	CASRPTQGNRETQYF
once	TRBJ2-3	-	TRBV20-1	11	TGCAGTGCTCCTAGATCGGATACGCAGTATTTT	CSAPRSDTQYF
-	TRBJ2-7	TRBD1	TRBV5-5	14	TGTGCCAGCAGCTTGGTAGGACAGGCCTACGAGCAGTACTTC	CASSLVGQAYEQYF
-	TRBJ2-7	-	TRBV7-8	15	TGTGCCAGCAGCTTAGCAATAGCTTCCTCCTACGAGCAGTACTTC	CASSLAIASSYEQYF
-	TRBJ2-1	TRBD2	TRBV11-3	17	TGTGCCAGCAGCTTAGGAGGTAGTAGGACTAGCGGGGGGAATCAGTTCTTC	CASSLGGSRTSGGNQFF
once	TRBJ2-7	-	TRBV7-2	12	TGTGCCAGCAGCTTTGACAGTAGCGAGCAGTACTTC	CASSFDSSEQYF
once	TRBJ2-5	TRBD1	TRBV18	15	TGTGCCAGCTCACCTCCGGGCGACAGGGACAAGACCCAGTACTTC	CASSPPGDRDKTQYF
-	TRBJ1-1	-	TRBV3-1/TRBV3-2	16	TGTGCCAGCAGCCAAGATGAGGGAGGATGGTCCACTGAAGCTTTCTTT	CASSQDEGGWSTEAFF
-	TRBJ2-7	-	TRBV15	15	TGTGCCACCAGCAGAGTCCGACAGACAAGCTACGAGCAGTACTTC	CATSRVRQTSYEQYF
-	TRBJ1-2	-	TRBV5-5	15	TGTGCCAGCAGCTGGAGTGCGTTAGCTAACTATGGCTACACCTTC	CASSWSALANYGYTF
-	TRBJ2-7	TRBD1	TRBV19	14	TGTGCCAGTAGTATATCAGGACAGGGTCTGTCGCAGTACTTC	CASSISGQGLSQYF
-	TRBJ1-4	-	TRBV4-1	16	TGCGCCAGCAGCCAACTGGGAGGTACGGCTAATGAAAAACTGTTTTTT	CASSQLGGTANEKLFF